These 9 T cell receptor beta chains were all obtained from the same sample, sequenced in a study of early T cells in non-severe SARS-CoV-2 infection. MiXCR, run by TCRdb on the 5' RACE reads, gives a single entry per CDR3 protein. In the table there are under 35,000 distinct CDR3 sequences, roughly 9.7% of which are singletons. Sequencing was done on a sample of whole blood. These receptors all stem from an adult who was a healthcare worker with PCR-confirmed SARS-CoV-2 infection or an uninfected control (not recorded which).

This clonotype showed up many times. The chain couples TRBV6-1 to TRBJ2-1; tentatively, D is TRBD1 (6 bases). V was clipped by 8 bases and J by 12 bases, with 26 bases between them. There are 15 residues in the CDR3. CDR1 is MNHNS, CDR2 SASEGT, per germline. The CDR3 DNA reads as TGTGCCAGCCTAAGATGGGGTCAGGGGAGCGATTGGCAGTTCTTC. Translation gives CASLRWGQGSDWQFF.

This chain connects TRBV7-6 to TRBJ2-1; 7 bases match TRBD1. Germline CDR1 is SGHVS and CDR2 is FNYEAQ. The ends lost 4 bases at V and 8 bases at J; junction bases unmatched: 2. The CDR3 contains 12 residues. CDR3 sequence: CASSYRGYEQFF. CDR3 DNA sequence: TGTGCCAGCAGCTACAGGGGCTATGAGCAGTTCTTC.

This clonotype was counted many times. The chain couples TRBV6-6 to TRBJ1-5; no reliable D call. Deletions cut 5 bases from V and 2 bases from J, with 13 bases between. CDR3 size: 15 residues. The germline gives CDR1 MNHNY, CDR2 SVGAGI (reference sequence). The CDR3 DNA follows: TGTGCCAGCAGTCCAGGTGACACTCGCAATCAGCCCCAGCATTTT. It specifies CASSPGDTRNQPQHF.

The rearrangement links TRBV20-1 to TRBJ1-1; the D is unclear. Germline assignment: CDR1 DFQATT and CDR2 SNEGSKA (reference sequence). V was cut by 3 bases and J by 4 bases, with 6 bases left in between. The CDR3 covers 11 residues. CDR3 sequence reads: CSASKPTEAFF. CDR3 nucleotide sequence: TGCAGTGCTAGCAAGCCCACTGAAGCTTTCTTT.

In its sample, this clonotype was seen many times. The chain carries TRBV12-3 or TRBV12-4 and TRBJ1-2, with D maybe TRBD1 (5 bases). This CDR3 spans 12 amino acids. V lost 3 bases, J lost 4 bases, and 6 bases lay in between. The CDR3 DNA reads as TGTGCCAGCAGTTTGAGGGGCTATGGCTACACCTTC. Amino acids: CASSLRGYGYTF.

The table lists this clonotype with many counts. The gene calls are TRBV7-2 and TRBJ1-5; weak D call: TRBD1 (5 bases). This CDR3 contains 14 residues. Trimming left V 2 bases short and J 7 bases short, with 12 bases between. Germline V gene lookup returns CDR1 SGHTA and CDR2 FQGNSA. The CDR3 reads CASSLMGDFQPQHF. The CDR3 region has the DNA TGTGCCAGCAGCTTAATGGGGGACTTCCAGCCCCAGCATTTT.

This clonotype has at least ten counts. This chain joins TRBV7-6 and TRBJ2-2; no definite D call. The germline CDR1 and CDR2 sequences are SGHVS and FNYEAQ. This CDR3 comprises 10 residues. Trimming took 8 bases from V and 6 from J, leaving 4 bases between them. CDR3 nucleotides: TGTGCCAGCGGGGCCGGGGAGCTGTTTTTT. Its protein product is CASGAGELFF.

This clonotype was observed many times. This chain uses TRBV6-5 with TRBJ2-1; D unclear. Germline V gene lookup returns CDR1 MNHEY and CDR2 SVGAGI. Trimming left V 8 bases short and J 0 bases short, with 8 bases between. This CDR3 contains 13 residues. The CDR3 protein is CASQTPSYNEQFF. The CDR3 DNA reads TGTGCCAGCCAGACTCCCTCCTACAATGAGCAGTTCTTC.

The V gene is TRBV7-2, the J gene TRBJ2-3; 7 bases fit TRBD1. The germline gives CDR1 SGHTA, CDR2 FQGNSA. The V gene end was trimmed by 4 bases and the J gene end by 4 bases; junction bases not matched to a gene: 5. The CDR3 sequence is 14 residues long. The CDR3 region is CASSSYQGADTQYF. In DNA, the CDR3 is TGTGCCAGCAGCTCGTACCAGGGGGCAGATACGCAGTATTTT.